The 20 T cell receptor beta chains given below trace back to one sample, sequenced in a study of blood T cell repertoires in COVID-19. The protocol was immunoSEQ multiplex PCR, while the TCRdb copy is restricted to in-frame clones and leaves out a portion. The sample has around 68,000 clones, roughly 85% seen once. Material for sequencing was peripheral blood. These receptors originate from a man at least 80 years old with acute or convalescent COVID-19.

The chain carries TRBV7-2 and TRBJ2-5, with 9 bases lining up with TRBD2. The germline gives CDR1 SGHTA, CDR2 FQGNSA. Trimming took 7 bases from V and 4 from J; bases not matched to a gene: 16. The CDR3 runs to 17 residues. The CDR3 here is CASIPVGGGRARETQYF. CDR3 nucleotide sequence: TGTGCCAGCATTCCCGTTGGGGGCGGGAGGGCCCGAGAGACCCAGTACTTC.

The CDR3 sequence: CASSPRRGDSYEQYF. CDR3 coding DNA: TGTGCCAGCAGTCCTAGGAGGGGCGACTCCTACGAGCAGTACTTC. The rearrangement links TRBV6-5 to TRBJ2-7, with D possibly being TRBD2 (6 bases). The CDR3 totals 15 residues. Looked up from germline, CDR1 is MNHEY and CDR2 is SVGAGI. V lost 5 bases and J 0 bases, leaving 14 bases between the germline ends.

This clone is termed medium-sized. The V gene is TRBV5-1, the J gene TRBJ2-7; 9 bases fit TRBD1. The CDR3 is made up of 15 amino acids. Looked up from germline, CDR1 is SGHRS and CDR2 is YFSETQ. V was clipped by 2 bases and J by 6 bases; unmatched bases: 9. CDR3 in amino acids: CASSFFWDRAGEQYF. The CDR3 bases are TGCGCCAGCAGCTTCTTCTGGGACAGGGCCGGCGAGCAGTACTTC.

The rearrangement joins TRBV10-1 to TRBJ2-7, with 12 bases fitting TRBD2. With V trimmed by 5 bases and J by 0 bases, 2 bases remained unmatched. This CDR3 contains 15 residues. Germline assignment: CDR1 WNHNN and CDR2 SYGVQD (reference sequence). CDR3 coding DNA: TGCGCCAGCAGTCCGACTAGCGGGAGCTCCTACGAGCAGTACTTC. It encodes CASSPTSGSSYEQYF.

The rearrangement links TRBV4-2 to TRBJ2-1; 9 bases agree with TRBD2. The CDR3 covers 16 residues. Germline V CDR1 and CDR2: LGHNA, YNFKEQ. The V and J ends lost 0 bases and 4 bases, in that order; junction bases with no gene match: 4. The CDR3 DNA is TGTGCCAGCAGCCAAGATTTCGCGGGAGGGTACAATGAGCAGTTCTTC. Protein: CASSQDFAGGYNEQFF.

The V call is TRBV28, the J call TRBJ1-1; TRBD1 is a possible D gene (6 bases). CDR1 is MDHEN and CDR2 is SYDVKM in the germline V gene. This CDR3 comprises 14 residues. V shed 3 bases and J shed 4 bases, with 12 bases lying between them. The CDR3 region has the DNA TGTGCCAGCAGTTTCCCGGCCAGGGGCACTGAAGCTTTCTTT. As protein: CASSFPARGTEAFF.

The J gene is TRBJ2-1, the V gene TRBV18; 10 positions match TRBD2. The germline V gene encodes CDR1 KGHSH and CDR2 LQKENI. V trimming: 3 bases; J trimming: 7 bases; junction bases outside the gene matches: 27. The CDR3 length is 22 residues. This CDR3 reads CASSPGAGRSGRERGLGNEQFF. CDR3 bases: TGTGCCAGCTCACCCGGTGCTGGCAGGAGCGGGAGGGAGAGAGGGCTCGGGAATGAGCAGTTCTTC.

V gene TRBV7-2 combines with J gene TRBJ2-2; D gene ambiguous. Germline lookup yields CDR1 SGHTA and CDR2 FQGNSA. V dropped 4 bases and J dropped 5 bases, with 14 bases sitting between them. The CDR3 extends over 15 amino acids. This CDR3 is CASSSQVPTTGELFF. The CDR3 nucleotides are TGTGCCAGCAGCTCCCAAGTGCCGACAACCGGGGAGCTGTTTTTT. The entire variable domain, with the rest obtained from reference TRBV7-2 and TRBJ2-2, is as follows: GAGVSQSPSNKVTEKGKDVELRCDPISGHTALYWYRQSLGQGLEFLIYFQGNSAPDKSGLPSDRFSAERTGGSVSTLTIQRTQQEDSAVYLCASSSQVPTTGELFFGEGSRLTVL.

The CDR3 DNA reads TGTGCCAGCAGCTTAGGTGTAGCGGGAGGGTCGATTCGGTATGAGCAGTTCTTC. Residues: CASSLGVAGGSIRYEQFF. The rearrangement links TRBV7-8 to TRBJ2-1; 11 positions match TRBD2. J lost 8 bases, V lost 1 base, and 13 bases had no gene match. This CDR3 is built from 18 residues. Germline loops: CDR1 SGHVS, CDR2 FQNEAQ.

V and J are TRBV7-6 and TRBJ2-3, with D uncertain. The V end lost 2 bases, the J end lost 2 bases, and 11 bases lay between the germline ends. The CDR3 length is 15 residues. Per the germline V gene, CDR1 is SGHVS and CDR2 is FNYEAQ. DNA of the CDR3: TGTGCCAGCAGCTTAATCTCCAGAAACACAGATACGCAGTATTTT. Translation: CASSLISRNTDTQYF.

This sequence joins TRBV4-3 and TRBJ1-2; D might be TRBD1 (6 bases). The CDR3 has 16 amino acids. V was cut by 0 bases and J by 4 bases, with 15 bases left in between. CDR1 LGHNA and CDR2 YSLEER come from the germline V gene. The CDR3 bases are TGCGCCAGCAGCCAAGATGGGATGGGGGCCAGCTATGGCTACACCTTC. Translation gives CASSQDGMGASYGYTF.

As regards this clone: Other DNA sequences in the same sample also yield this CDR3. This chain joins TRBV29-1 and TRBJ2-4; 7 positions match TRBD2. Germline CDR1 SQVTM, CDR2 ANQGSEA. The CDR3 runs 13 residues. The V and J ends lost 6 bases and 1 base, in that order; junction bases with no gene match: 3. DNA of the CDR3: TGCAGCGTGGAGGGAGGGGCCAAAAACATTCAGTACTTC. Translated, it gives CSVEGGAKNIQYF.

This chain joins TRBV7-2 and TRBJ1-4; maybe TRBD1 (5 bases). The V end lost 3 bases, the J end lost 8 bases, and 19 bases lay between the germline ends. Germline V gives CDR1 SGHTA, CDR2 FQGNSA. The CDR3 is 16 residues long. Written as DNA, the CDR3 is TGTGCCAGCAGCTTCTCGGGGGTTGGGAACAGGGAAAAACTGTTTTTT. It encodes CASSFSGVGNREKLFF.

The chain is built from TRBV3-1 (or the pseudogene TRBV3-2) and TRBJ1-3, with no clear D. V dropped 0 bases and J dropped 4 bases, with 7 bases sitting between them. CDR3 length equals 14 residues. CDR1 LGHDT and CDR2 YNNKEL come from the germline V gene (reference sequence). In DNA, the CDR3 is TGTGCCAGCAGCCAAGACACTTGGGGAAACACCATATATTTT. Translating it yields CASSQDTWGNTIYF.

This rearrangement joins TRBV6-5 to TRBJ1-1; D is undetermined. Trimming removed 2 bases at V and 4 bases at J, with 8 bases between. Per the germline V gene, CDR1 is MNHEY and CDR2 is SVGAGI. The CDR3 is made up of 13 amino acids. The CDR3: CASSYGSSTEAFF. CDR3 sequence (DNA): TGTGCCAGCAGTTACGGGAGTTCCACTGAAGCTTTCTTT.

The chain carries TRBV5-1 and TRBJ2-4, with 10 bases identical to TRBD2. This CDR3 comprises 14 residues. V lost 5 bases, J lost 7 bases, and 6 bases stayed unmatched. The germline V gene encodes CDR1 SGHRS and CDR2 YFSETQ. The CDR3 nucleotides are TGCGCCAGCAGGCCTAGCGGGAGTACGAACATTCAGTACTTC. Amino acids: CASRPSGSTNIQYF.

V and J are TRBV27 and TRBJ2-2, with 8 bases that match TRBD2. Germline assignment: CDR1 MNHEY and CDR2 SMNVEV (reference sequence). V gave up 5 bases and J gave up 3 bases; unmatched junction bases: 17. This CDR3 is 19 amino acids long. CDR3 sequence: CASSTLPRGGSGYTGELFF. For the CDR3, the DNA is TGTGCCAGCAGTACCCTCCCTCGGGGGGGTAGCGGATACACCGGGGAGCTGTTTTTT.

This chain links TRBV5-4 with TRBJ2-2, with TRBD2 matching over 11 bases. The V gene end was trimmed by 4 bases and the J gene end by 3 bases; junction bases not matched to a gene: 11. Germline V CDR1 and CDR2: SGHNT, YYREEE (reference sequence). The CDR3 consists of 18 residues. This CDR3 is CASSIRGLAAAHTGELFF. As DNA, the CDR3 is TGTGCCAGCAGCATACGGGGACTAGCGGCCGCGCACACCGGGGAGCTGTTTTTT. The entire variable domain, with the rest obtained from reference TRBV5-4 and TRBJ2-2, is as follows: ETGVTQSPTHLIKTRGQQVTLRCSSQSGHNTVSWYQQALGQGPQFIFQYYREEENGRGNFPPRFSGLQFPNYSSELNVNALELDDSALYLCASSIRGLAAAHTGELFFGEGSRLTVL.

The V call is TRBV9, the J call TRBJ2-2; D is perhaps TRBD1 (5 bases). Trimming removed 3 bases at V and 0 bases at J, with 6 bases between. Germline values: CDR1 SGDLS, CDR2 YYNGEE. The CDR3 length is 14 residues. The CDR3 region is CASSADTNTGELFF. In DNA form, the CDR3 reads TGTGCCAGCAGCGCGGACACGAACACCGGGGAGCTGTTTTTT.

V is TRBV4-1 and J is TRBJ2-2; maybe TRBD1 (6 bases). This CDR3 contains 12 residues. Between the trimmed V and J ends, which lost 1 base and 9 bases, there was a span of 6 bases. From germline, CDR1 is MGHRA and CDR2 YSYEKL. CDR3 DNA: TGCGCCAGCAGCCAAGGGGACAGGGAGCTGTTTTTT. Translation: CASSQGDRELFF.